The subject of this entry is one T cell receptor (beta chain). In the authors' workflow: Reference gene primer amplification gave nucleated cell count estimates. The assay was immunoSEQ multiplex PCR, and TCRdb's table has in-frame clones only and misses some. The D gene and trimming were derived from the DNA, and the V and J assignments and clone size from that table. The sample contains 210,000 or so clones, 80% to 90% of which appear only once. This sample was taken from a study of blood T cell repertoires in COVID-19. The ends were cut back, 6 bases at V and 1 base at J, with 9 bases in the middle. The CDR3 extends over 13 amino acids. Per the germline V gene, CDR1 is SEHNR and CDR2 is FQNEAQ (reference sequence).

Sequencing used peripheral blood. This sequence joins TRBV7-9 and TRBJ1-1, with a weak D call TRBD1 (5 bases). The clonotype comes from a human donor in a cohort sampled during active COVID-19. In DNA, the CDR3 is TGTGCCAGCAGAGGTCAGGGGAACACTGAAGCTTTCTTT. It yields the protein CASRGQGNTEAFF. The variable domain in full, with the rest retrieved from reference TRBV7-9 and TRBJ1-1, is DTGVSQNPRHKITKRGQNVTFRCDPISEHNRLYWYRQTLGQGPEFLTYFQNEAQLEKSRLLSDRFSAERPKGSFSTLEIQRTEQGDSAMYLCASRGQGNTEAFFGQGTRLTVV.